A single sample gave rise to the 21 T cell receptor beta chains below, sequenced in a study of T cell responses to AZD1222 COVID-19 vaccine. Assay: immunoSEQ multiplex PCR; the TCRdb copy retains only in-frame clones and omits some. The table includes tens of thousands of clones, 65% to 85% detected once. Source: peripheral blood, taken on day 0 of AZD1222 vaccination. Every receptor here comes from an adult in good health.

The chain employs TRBV3-1 (or the pseudogene TRBV3-2) and TRBJ2-7; tentative D call: TRBD2 (6 bases). Per germline, CDR1 LGHDT and CDR2 YNNKEL (reference sequence). V lost 0 bases to trimming and J lost 12 bases, with 12 bases between them. CDR3 size: 12 residues. In DNA, the CDR3 is TGTGCCAGCAGCCAAGAACCGGGGGTTTGGTACTTC. Amino acids: CASSQEPGVWYF.

This clone showed up just once. V is TRBV19 and J is TRBJ1-5, with 12 bases fitting TRBD1. J was trimmed by 7 bases and V by 5 bases; bases with no gene match: 9. Per germline, CDR1 LNHDA and CDR2 SQIVND (reference sequence). CDR3 length: 16 residues. CDR3 in amino acids: CASSFTGTGGWQPQHF. CDR3 DNA: TGTGCCAGTAGTTTTACCGGGACAGGGGGCTGGCAGCCCCAGCATTTT.

The chain recombines TRBV4-1 with TRBJ1-1; weak D call: TRBD1 (5 bases). The germline CDR1 and CDR2 sequences are MGHRA and YSYEKL. Trimming left V 8 bases short and J 0 bases short, with 10 bases between. There are 13 residues in the CDR3. CDR3 in amino acids: CASVGQMNTEAFF. CDR3 nucleotide sequence: TGCGCCAGCGTGGGGCAGATGAACACTGAAGCTTTCTTT.

This clone turned up a few times. This sequence joins TRBV12-3 or TRBV12-4 and TRBJ1-1; D remains ambiguous. The CDR3 is 13 residues long. V dropped 4 bases and J dropped 4 bases, with 10 bases sitting between them. The CDR3 coding sequence is TGTGCCAGCAGTTCACAGATCGGCACTGAAGCTTTCTTT. Its translation: CASSSQIGTEAFF.

The chain uses TRBV28 and TRBJ1-2; D may be TRBD1 (5 bases). Germline V gives CDR1 MDHEN, CDR2 SYDVKM. V was trimmed by 5 bases and J by 4 bases, leaving 14 bases between them. The CDR3 has 14 residues. The CDR3 nucleotides are TGTGCCAGCAGTCTCATCGACAGCTCCTATGGCTACACCTTC. This gives the protein CASSLIDSSYGYTF.

This sequence joins TRBV7-9 and TRBJ1-2; possibly TRBD1 for D (5 bases). Trimming removed 3 bases at V and 0 bases at J, with 8 bases between. The CDR3 is made up of 14 amino acids. Germline V CDR1 and CDR2: SEHNR, FQNEAQ (reference sequence). The CDR3 here is CASSLTDSNYGYTF. Here the CDR3 DNA reads TGTGCCAGCAGCTTGACAGACTCTAACTATGGCTACACCTTC.

This clone turned up a few times. V gene TRBV11-2 combines with J gene TRBJ1-1, with 7 positions matching TRBD1. Germline loops: CDR1 SGHAT, CDR2 FQNNGV. Losses at the gene ends were 5 bases for V and 3 bases for J; bases not matched to a gene: 9. The CDR3 is 15 amino acids. The DNA of the CDR3 is TGTGCCAGCAGCCCGGGACAGCCAAAGGACACTGAAGCTTTCTTT. Protein sequence: CASSPGQPKDTEAFF.

The rearrangement uses TRBV6-5 and TRBJ2-7, with TRBD1 matching over 8 bases. The germline V gene encodes CDR1 MNHEY and CDR2 SVGAGI. The CDR3 extends over 14 amino acids. With V trimmed by 6 bases and J by 1 base, 5 bases remained unmatched. CDR3: CASSGTGSSYEQYF. The CDR3 DNA reads TGTGCCAGCAGCGGGACAGGTTCTTCCTACGAGCAGTACTTC.

As for this clone: Other DNA sequences from this sample encode an identical CDR3 as well. This chain uses TRBV18 with TRBJ2-7; no clear D gene. Germline CDR1 and CDR2: KGHSH and LQKENI. Trimming left V 3 bases short and J 2 bases short, with 11 bases between. This CDR3 is built from 14 residues. Here the CDR3 reads CASSPPGLPYEQYF. As DNA, the CDR3 is TGTGCCAGCTCACCGCCCGGGCTTCCCTACGAGCAGTACTTC.

The J gene is TRBJ2-5, the V gene TRBV4-1; perhaps TRBD1 as D (6 bases). The CDR3 length is 16 residues. The germline V gene has CDR1 MGHRA and CDR2 YSYEKL. Trimming stripped 1 base from V and 2 bases from J, with 14 bases between. The CDR3 is CASSQVRGTEQETQYF. CDR3 DNA sequence: TGCGCCAGCAGCCAAGTAAGGGGGACGGAACAAGAGACCCAGTACTTC.

The chain couples TRBV2 to TRBJ1-2, with 8 bases identical to TRBD1. The CDR3 covers 13 residues. With 7 bases clipped from V and 8 bases from J, the junction kept 9 bases outside the gene matches. From germline, CDR1 is SNHLY and CDR2 FYNNEI. DNA for the CDR3: TGTGCCAGCAACCGGGGGACAGGACGGGGCTACACCTTC. Translated: CASNRGTGRGYTF.

The chain uses TRBV2 and TRBJ1-2; D is unresolved. CDR1 is SNHLY and CDR2 is FYNNEI in the germline V gene. The CDR3 is made up of 14 amino acids. The V end was cut by 2 bases, the J end by 6 bases, with 13 bases between. CDR3 protein: CASSESRGIDGYTF. The CDR3 DNA is TGTGCCAGCAGTGAATCTCGAGGGATCGATGGCTACACCTTC.

A single count supports this clone. V and J are TRBV5-1 and TRBJ1-1; possible D gene TRBD1, 6 bases. Deletions cut 0 bases from V and 0 bases from J, with 9 bases between. This CDR3 spans 15 amino acids. Looked up from germline, CDR1 is SGHRS and CDR2 is YFSETQ. DNA for the CDR3: TGCGCCAGCAGCTTGGGGCCAGGGGTGAACACTGAAGCTTTCTTT. This encodes CASSLGPGVNTEAFF.

This clone was found a few times. This chain joins TRBV28 and TRBJ1-2; D unresolved. The CDR3 is 11 residues long. From germline, CDR1 is MDHEN and CDR2 SYDVKM. V lost 5 bases and J 2 bases, leaving 3 bases between the germline ends. CDR3 coding DNA: TGTGCCAGCAGTCTAAACTATGGCTACACCTTC. Its protein is CASSLNYGYTF.

The rearrangement uses TRBV4-1 and TRBJ1-1, with D uncertain. This CDR3 is built from 15 residues. Germline CDR1 and CDR2: MGHRA and YSYEKL. V shed 2 bases and J shed 6 bases, with 16 bases lying between them. The CDR3 sequence is CASSQTTAWVAEAFF. The DNA of the CDR3 is TGCGCCAGCAGCCAAACCACCGCGTGGGTCGCTGAAGCTTTCTTT.

The rearrangement joins TRBV2 to TRBJ2-7; D is uncertain. Germline V gives CDR1 SNHLY, CDR2 FYNNEI. With 8 bases removed from V and 3 bases from J, the gap between germline ends came to 8 bases. The CDR3 is 11 residues long. CDR3 sequence: CASGYGYEQYF. The DNA of the CDR3 is TGTGCCAGCGGATACGGCTACGAGCAGTACTTC.

The chain employs TRBV19 and TRBJ1-1; 7 bases line up with TRBD1. Germline CDR1 is LNHDA and CDR2 is SQIVND (reference sequence). The V gene end was trimmed by 5 bases and the J gene end by 4 bases; junction bases not matched to a gene: 4. The CDR3 is 13 amino acids. The CDR3 DNA reads as TGTGCCAGTAGTCCCCAGGGGGGCACTGAAGCTTTCTTT. Translating gives CASSPQGGTEAFF.

This chain links TRBV27 with TRBJ1-5, with a possible D match to TRBD1 (5 bases). Germline CDR1 and CDR2: MNHEY and SMNVEV (reference sequence). The CDR3 is 17 residues long. The V gene lost 6 bases and the J gene lost 5 bases, with 23 bases spanning the gap. CDR3 coding DNA: TGTGCCAGCAGAGAGAACTCCCGGGGCCCGGTAGATCAGCCCCAGCATTTT. Translated, it gives CASRENSRGPVDQPQHF.

V and J are TRBV24-1 and TRBJ1-5; 8 bases agree with TRBD1. Germline V lookup: CDR1 KGHDR, CDR2 SFDVKD. The CDR3 has 16 amino acids. After removal of 2 bases from V and 5 bases from J, the junction contained 7 bases not matched to a gene. CDR3: CATSDSGTGLDQPQHF. CDR3 nucleotides: TGTGCCACCAGTGATTCCGGGACAGGCTTAGATCAGCCCCAGCATTTT.

This clone occurred a few times. The rearrangement uses TRBV15 and TRBJ1-1; TRBD1 matches 7 bases. Germline V lookup: CDR1 LNHNV, CDR2 YYDKDF (reference sequence). V was clipped by 0 bases and J by 1 base; unmatched bases: 8. The length of the CDR3 is 17 residues. Here the CDR3 reads CATSRDQVRTGNTEAFF. The CDR3 DNA follows: TGTGCCACCAGCAGAGATCAAGTGAGGACAGGGAACACTGAAGCTTTCTTT.

This chain joins TRBV9 and TRBJ1-1, with TRBD1 matching over 10 bases. The CDR3 length is 18 residues. V lost 4 bases, J lost 2 bases, and 14 bases stayed unmatched. Germline assignment: CDR1 SGDLS and CDR2 YYNGEE. The CDR3 sequence is CASSPSPGTGVINTEAFF. The DNA of the CDR3 is TGTGCCAGCAGCCCTTCTCCCGGGACAGGGGTGATTAACACTGAAGCTTTCTTT.